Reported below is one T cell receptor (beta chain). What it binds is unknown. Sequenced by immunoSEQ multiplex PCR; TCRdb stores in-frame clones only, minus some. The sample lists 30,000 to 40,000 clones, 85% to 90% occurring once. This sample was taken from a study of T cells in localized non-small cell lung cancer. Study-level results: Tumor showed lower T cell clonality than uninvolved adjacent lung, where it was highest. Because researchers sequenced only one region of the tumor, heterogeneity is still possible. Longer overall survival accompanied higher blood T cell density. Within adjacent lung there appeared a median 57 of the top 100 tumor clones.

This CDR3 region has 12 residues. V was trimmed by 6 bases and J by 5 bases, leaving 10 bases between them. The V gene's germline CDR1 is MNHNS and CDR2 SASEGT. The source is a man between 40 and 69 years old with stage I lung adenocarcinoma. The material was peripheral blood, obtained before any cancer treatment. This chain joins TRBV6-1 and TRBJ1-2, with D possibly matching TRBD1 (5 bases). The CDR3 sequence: CASSRQFYGYTF. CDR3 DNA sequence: TGTGCCAGCAGCCGACAGTTTTATGGCTACACCTTC.